This TCR beta chain was recovered during a study of blood T cell repertoires in COVID-19. Overall study context: Samples representing acute and convalescent COVID-19 were sourced from the United States, Italy and Spain. PBMCs, B-cell-depleted T cells, or T cells were the source of the cDNA or gDNA that made up the material.

This CDR3 is built from 15 residues. CDR1 ENHRY and CDR2 SYGVKD come from the germline V gene. The V end lost 6 bases, the J end lost 6 bases, and 17 bases lay between the germline ends. In the original analysis: Scientists estimated how many nucleated cells there were by amplifying reference gene primers. Some clones are missing from TCRdb's copy, which holds only in-frame ones; the method was immunoSEQ multiplex PCR. The V and J calls and the clone size are those of that table, but D and trimming were determined from the DNA. In the table there are some 300,000 clones, approximately 88% of which are singletons.

The V call is TRBV10-3, the J call TRBJ2-2; perhaps TRBD1 as D (6 bases). The source material was peripheral blood. This clonotype originated in a woman aged 30 to 39 who had recovered from COVID-19. This CDR3 is CAIRNQQGRPGELFF. The CDR3 DNA reads as TGTGCCATCAGAAATCAACAGGGAAGGCCCGGGGAGCTGTTTTTT.